This T cell receptor (beta chain) was sequenced in a study of blood T cell repertoires in COVID-19. At the level of the study: The study drew acute and convalescent COVID-19 samples from the United States, Italy and Spain. The cDNA or gDNA used as material had been derived from T cells, B-cell-depleted T cells, or PBMCs.

Which cohort a participant joined came from the clinical history participants gave. The V segment lost 2 bases and the J segment 6 bases; nucleotides outside the gene matches: 2. From germline, CDR1 is MNHNS and CDR2 SASEGT. CDR3 length: 14 residues. Assay used: immunoSEQ multiplex PCR; TCRdb lists only in-frame clones, some missing. The sample includes about 370,000 clones, 85% to 90% of them seen just once. Specimen: PBMCs or T cells enriched from blood (not recorded which). The genes are TRBV6-1 and TRBJ2-2, with TRBD2 identical over 8 bases. The TCR sequence derives from a man younger than 35 who had recovered from COVID-19. The CDR3 DNA follows: TGTGCCAGCAGTGAATTGCGGGGGGCCGGGGAGCTGTTTTTT. Translating it yields CASSELRGAGELFF.